The 20 T cell receptor beta chains listed next were all sequenced from one sample in a study of T-cell memory formation after mild COVID-19. MiXCR, run by TCRdb on the 5' RACE reads, gives a single entry per CDR3 protein. The table lists fewer than 400,000 distinct CDR3 sequences, around a sixth of them singletons. The specimen was PBMCs or a T cell subset sorted from them (not recorded which). These receptors originate from a young man who had mild COVID-19 (a few samples of this study predate the infection). Cell type and time point are not known.

This clonotype has more than one count but fewer than ten. This CDR3 is CASGPGTFRSSTDTQYF. The DNA of the CDR3 is TGTGCTAGTGGCCCAGGGACTTTCCGTTCTAGCACAGATACGCAGTATTTT. The chain couples TRBV12-5 to TRBJ2-3; tentatively, D is TRBD2 (6 bases). CDR3 size: 17 residues. Per germline, CDR1 LGHNT and CDR2 FRNRAP. V lost 6 bases, J lost 0 bases, and 19 bases lay in between. Drawing the rest from reference TRBV12-5 and TRBJ2-3, the complete variable domain is DARVTQTPRHKVTEMGQEVTMRCQPILGHNTVFWYRQTMMQGLELLAYFRNRAPLDDSGMPKDRFSAEMPDATLATLKIQPSEPRDSAVYFCASGPGTFRSSTDTQYFGPGTRLTVL.

The genes are TRBV20-1 and TRBJ2-7; TRBD1 matches at 7 bases. The junction had 9 bases not matched to a gene; V was cut back by 7 bases and J by 0 bases. Germline values: CDR1 DFQATT, CDR2 SNEGSKA (reference sequence). The CDR3 is 14 residues long. The CDR3 DNA reads TGCAGTGGGACGACCGGGACAGTCTCCTACGAGCAGTACTTC. The encoded protein is CSGTTGTVSYEQYF.

This clonotype was seen a handful of times. The DNA of the CDR3 is TGTGCCAGCAGCCAGACAGGGGCGAAACAGACCCAGTACTTC. It is translated as CASSQTGAKQTQYF. V usage is TRBV6-5 and J usage is TRBJ2-5; TRBD1 matches 8 bases. V lost 6 bases and J lost 6; bases outside the gene matches: 9. The CDR3 spans 14 residues. CDR1 and CDR2 (germline): MNHEY, SVGAGI.

The chain carries TRBV28 and TRBJ2-3; no reliable D call. In germline, CDR1 is MDHEN, CDR2 SYDVKM. This CDR3 spans 12 amino acids. V lost 10 bases and J 3 bases, leaving 11 bases between the germline ends. The CDR3 nucleotides read TGTGCCATCGCAAGGGATACAGATACGCAGTATTTT. This codes for CAIARDTDTQYF.

The chain recombines TRBV5-1 with TRBJ2-5; TRBD2 might be the D (6 bases). CDR3 length: 15 residues. V lost 3 bases and J 7 bases, leaving 19 bases between the germline ends. Germline V gene sequence: CDR1 SGHRS, CDR2 YFSETQ. Here the CDR3 DNA reads TGCGCCAGCAGCTCGGTTCAGGGAGGATCTGGGACCCAGTACTTC. Translated: CASSSVQGGSGTQYF.

This clonotype was seen at least ten times. The rearrangement joins TRBV5-1 to TRBJ2-1, with 7 bases lining up with TRBD2. The CDR3 has 15 amino acids. The V and J ends lost 2 bases and 3 bases, in that order; junction bases with no gene match: 5. The germline gives CDR1 SGHRS, CDR2 YFSETQ. The DNA for the CDR3 is TGCGCCAGCAGCTTAACCAGCGGGGACTACAATGAGCAGTTCTTC. This codes for CASSLTSGDYNEQFF.

The chain is built from TRBV9 and TRBJ2-5; D possibly uses TRBD1 or TRBD2 (5 bases each). CDR3 length: 15 residues. With 4 bases removed from V and 5 bases from J, the gap between germline ends came to 18 bases. Germline V CDR1 and CDR2: SGDLS, YYNGEE. This CDR3 reads CASSPRDPAVETQYF. In DNA form, the CDR3 reads TGTGCCAGCAGCCCACGGGACCCAGCGGTGGAGACCCAGTACTTC.

This clonotype was observed at least ten times. The chain joins TRBV7-2 to TRBJ2-5, with 11 positions matching TRBD2. The CDR3 has 16 residues. Germline CDR1 is SGHTA and CDR2 is FQGNSA. Unmatched junction bases numbered 12, after V lost 5 bases and J lost 7 bases. The CDR3, as DNA: TGTGCCAGCAGCGCCCCGGGTAGCGGGGGGGTCGGGACCCAGTACTTC. It codes for CASSAPGSGGVGTQYF.

This clonotype was seen more than once but under ten times. V usage is TRBV7-2 and J usage is TRBJ2-1; D remains unclear. The CDR3 totals 15 residues. Germline V gives CDR1 SGHTA, CDR2 FQGNSA. Between the trimmed V and J ends, which lost 5 bases and 5 bases, there was a span of 16 bases. Written as DNA, the CDR3 is TGTGCCAGCAGCCCACCAGCCCGCGGTGACAATGAGCAGTTCTTC. Encoded protein: CASSPPARGDNEQFF.

The chain employs TRBV12-3 or TRBV12-4 and TRBJ2-1; no reliable D call. This CDR3 region has 10 residues. Trimming stripped 7 bases from V and 6 bases from J, with 4 bases between. The CDR3 DNA follows: TGTGCCAGCATGGGCAATGAGCAGTTCTTC. It specifies CASMGNEQFF.

This chain links TRBV3-1 with TRBJ2-5; the match to TRBD2 covers 10 bases. V lost 4 bases, J lost 5 bases, and 4 bases stayed unmatched. Germline assignment: CDR1 LGHDT and CDR2 YNNKEL (reference sequence). The CDR3 length is 14 residues. Written as DNA, the CDR3 is TGTGCCAGCAGCCCCGGGACTAGCGTGGAGACCCAGTACTTC. As protein: CASSPGTSVETQYF.

The table lists this clonotype with a few counts. The CDR3 loop reads CASSPSPGRGNTEAFF. CDR3 DNA sequence: TGTGCCAGCAGCCCCTCACCAGGGAGGGGAAACACTGAAGCTTTCTTT. This chain connects TRBV7-9 to TRBJ1-1, with D maybe TRBD1 (5 bases). The CDR3 is 16 residues long. CDR1 and CDR2 (germline): SEHNR, FQNEAQ (reference sequence). V lost 5 bases and J lost 2, with 18 bases in between. The full variable domain, completed using reference TRBV7-9 and TRBJ1-1, is DTGVSQNPRHKITKRGQNVTFRCDPISEHNRLYWYRQTLGQGPEFLTYFQNEAQLEKSRLLSDRFSAERPKGSFSTLEIQRTEQGDSAMYLCASSPSPGRGNTEAFFGQGTRLTVV.

This clonotype was found a few times. CDR3 nucleotide sequence: TGTGCCAGCAGCACCCCCGCTTTGGTAGCGGGGTACGCTACCTACAATGAGCAGTTCTTC. Its translation is CASSTPALVAGYATYNEQFF. This chain connects TRBV7-8 to TRBJ2-1; 8 bases align to TRBD2. Trimming removed 5 bases from V and 2 bases from J; junction bases left unmatched: 20. Germline lookup yields CDR1 SGHVS and CDR2 FQNEAQ. The CDR3 is 20 residues long.

This chain joins TRBV28 and TRBJ1-1; D ambiguous. The length of the CDR3 is 15 residues. CDR1 MDHEN and CDR2 SYDVKM come from the germline V gene. Trimming pared 2 bases from V and 0 bases from J, leaving 10 bases between. As DNA, the CDR3 is TGTGCCAGCAGTTTACCCGGGATTATGAACACTGAAGCTTTCTTT. Its translation is CASSLPGIMNTEAFF.

This clonotype appeared a few times. The V call is TRBV5-4, the J call TRBJ2-5, with D perhaps assigned TRBD1 or TRBD2 (5 bases each). Looked up from germline, CDR1 is SGHNT and CDR2 is YYREEE (reference sequence). The CDR3 has 15 residues. V was clipped by 3 bases and J by 2 bases, with 14 bases between them. The CDR3 nucleotides are TGTGCCAGCAGCTACACCCGGGACCGTCAAGAGACCCAGTACTTC. Its protein is CASSYTRDRQETQYF.

The table lists this clonotype with a few counts. CDR3 sequence: CASSYGHRIGETQYF. The CDR3 nucleotides are TGTGCCAGCAGTTACGGACATCGGATCGGGGAGACCCAGTACTTC. The chain employs TRBV6-5 and TRBJ2-5, with TRBD1 as a possible D gene (5 bases). V lost 2 bases and J lost 5, with 15 bases in between. The CDR3 sequence is 15 residues long. CDR1 MNHEY and CDR2 SVGAGI come from the germline V gene.

In its sample, this clonotype was seen a few times. The chain carries TRBV2 and TRBJ2-1; D remains ambiguous. Germline V gene lookup returns CDR1 SNHLY and CDR2 FYNNEI. The length of the CDR3 is 14 residues. The V end was cut by 6 bases, the J end by 6 bases, with 15 bases between. In nucleotides, the CDR3 is TGTGCCAGCAGCGTGGATGGCAGAAGCAATGAGCAGTTCTTC. Protein sequence: CASSVDGRSNEQFF. The variable domain in full, completed from reference TRBV2 and TRBJ2-1, reads EPEVTQTPSHQVTQMGQEVILRCVPISNHLYFYWYRQILGQKVEFLVSFYNNEISEKSEIFDDQFSVERPDGSNFTLKIRSTKLEDSAMYFCASSVDGRSNEQFFGPGTRLTVL.

This clonotype showed up just a few times. V and J are TRBV10-3 and TRBJ2-3; D unclear. The germline V gene has CDR1 ENHRY and CDR2 SYGVKD. The V end was cut by 10 bases, the J end by 0 bases, with 11 bases between. The CDR3 has 13 residues. DNA for the CDR3: TGTGCCACCTCAAGGTCTAGCACAGATACGCAGTATTTT. Residues: CATSRSSTDTQYF.

The chain joins TRBV29-1 to TRBJ2-2; D tentatively fits TRBD1 or TRBD2 (5 bases each). V was clipped by 7 bases and J by 0 bases, with 15 bases between them. The CDR3 contains 15 residues. Germline CDR1 and CDR2: SQVTM and ANQGSEA. The DNA for the CDR3 is TGCAGCGGAACCACCGGGACCACGAACACCGGGGAGCTGTTTTTT. Its protein product is CSGTTGTTNTGELFF.

V is TRBV10-3 and J is TRBJ2-7; perhaps TRBD2 as D (6 bases). V was shortened by 10 bases and J by 8 bases, with 24 bases between the two germline ends. The V gene's germline CDR1 is ENHRY and CDR2 SYGVKD. This CDR3 has 14 amino acids. The CDR3 region has the DNA TGTGCCACTATGCCCCAAACGGGGACTTCCAAGCAGTACTTC. As protein: CATMPQTGTSKQYF.